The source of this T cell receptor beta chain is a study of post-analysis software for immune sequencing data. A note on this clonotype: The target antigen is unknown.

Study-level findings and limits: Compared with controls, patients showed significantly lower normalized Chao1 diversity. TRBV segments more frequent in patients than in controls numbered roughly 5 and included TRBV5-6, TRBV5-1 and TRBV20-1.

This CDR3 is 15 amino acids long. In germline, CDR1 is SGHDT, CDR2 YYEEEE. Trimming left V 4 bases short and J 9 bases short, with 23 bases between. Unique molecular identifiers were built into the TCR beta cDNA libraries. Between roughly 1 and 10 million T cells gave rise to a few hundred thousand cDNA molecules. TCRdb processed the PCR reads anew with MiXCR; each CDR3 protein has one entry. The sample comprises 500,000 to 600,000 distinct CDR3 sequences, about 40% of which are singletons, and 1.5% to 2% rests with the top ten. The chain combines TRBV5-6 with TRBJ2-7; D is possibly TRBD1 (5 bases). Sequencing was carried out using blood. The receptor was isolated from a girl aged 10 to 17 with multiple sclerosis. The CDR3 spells CASSPAGREWSGQYF. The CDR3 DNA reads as TGTGCCAGCAGCCCCGCAGGGCGAGAGTGGAGTGGGCAGTACTTC.